The following is a TCR beta chain sequence with its context. This specimen belongs to a study of blood T cell repertoires in COVID-19. Background on the study: From the United States, Italy and Spain came samples of acute and convalescent COVID-19. T cells, B-cell-depleted T cells, or PBMCs provided the cDNA or gDNA that served as material.

The V gene lost 7 bases and the J gene lost 6 bases, with 16 bases spanning the gap. Germline loops: CDR1 LNHDA, CDR2 SQIVND (reference sequence). The CDR3 contains 14 residues. Per the original methods: Quantification of nucleated cells was approximated via reference gene primer amplification. Sequencing was performed with immunoSEQ multiplex PCR; in TCRdb, only in-frame clones are kept and a portion is missing. V and J calls and clone size are as listed in that table; D and trimming were resolved from the DNA. Counted here are some 48,000 clones, approximately 95% occurring once; the ten biggest clones make up over 0.95%.

Source material: peripheral blood. The chain couples TRBV19 to TRBJ2-1, with D possibly TRBD2 on 6 matching bases. The sequence was collected from a man aged 60 to 75 with COVID-19, enrolled during active disease. CDR3 protein: CASTPRDLGNEQFF. CDR3 bases: TGTGCCAGTACCCCCCGGGACTTGGGCAATGAGCAGTTCTTC.